This TCR beta chain comes out of a study of blood T cell repertoires in COVID-19. Assay: immunoSEQ multiplex PCR; the TCRdb copy retains only in-frame clones and omits some. Among approximately 130,000 clones listed, around 87% were seen once. This clonotype was obtained from a woman in her forties or fifties who had recovered from COVID-19. The sequencing input was peripheral blood.

CDR3 DNA sequence: TGCGCCAGCAGCCGTGGCCTAGGGAGGGAGCGCCCCCCCACAGATACGCAGTATTTT. Protein product: CASSRGLGRERPPTDTQYF. V usage is TRBV4-1 and J usage is TRBJ2-3, with 7 bases that match TRBD2. The V segment lost 4 bases and the J segment 2 bases; nucleotides outside the gene matches: 18. This CDR3 region has 19 residues. CDR1 is MGHRA and CDR2 is YSYEKL in the germline V gene.